The 9 T cell receptor beta chains given below trace back to one sample, sequenced in a study of vaccination effects on CD4 cells after COVID-19. Sequenced by immunoSEQ multiplex PCR; TCRdb stores in-frame clones only, minus some. The sample records 30,000 or so clones, just under 75% being singletons. Antigens of these TCRs are unknown. Scientists isolated CD4+ T cells after a roughly 10-day culture period ended. Every participant took two doses of the BNT162b2 or mRNA-1273 vaccine. This specimen was CD4+ T cells from PBMCs cultured without peptide, taken after COVID-19 vaccination. Every receptor here comes from a human donor who received a COVID-19 vaccine.

V usage is TRBV7-8 and J usage is TRBJ1-5, with D perhaps matching TRBD1 (6 bases). CDR1 is SGHVS, CDR2 FQNEAQ, per germline. The CDR3 is 15 amino acids. V dropped 3 bases and J dropped 4 bases, with 13 bases sitting between them. The CDR3 protein is CASSFMTGDNQPQHF. DNA for the CDR3: TGTGCCAGCAGCTTTATGACAGGCGATAATCAGCCCCAGCATTTT.

In its sample, this clone was seen once. This chain connects TRBV30 to TRBJ1-4, with D perhaps TRBD1 (5 bases). CDR1 is GTSNPN, CDR2 SVGIG, per germline (reference sequence). Trimming shortened V by 1 base and J by 0 bases, and 9 bases separated the two germline ends. This CDR3 comprises 15 residues. In nucleotides, the CDR3 is TGTGCCTGGAGTGAAGGACATTCAACTAATGAAAAACTGTTTTTT. Encoded protein: CAWSEGHSTNEKLFF.

This clone turned up a few times. V usage is TRBV6-2 or TRBV6-3 and J usage is TRBJ1-6, with no clear D. CDR1 MNHEY and CDR2 SVGEGT come from the germline V gene. This CDR3 comprises 15 residues. V lost 2 bases, J lost 6 bases, and 11 bases lay in between. The CDR3 region is CASSYGRITNSPLHF. DNA for the CDR3: TGTGCCAGCAGTTACGGACGAATCACTAATTCACCCCTCCACTTT.

J is TRBJ1-1 and V is TRBV7-9; D might be TRBD1 (5 bases). V was pared by 4 bases and J by 5 bases, with 17 bases between. CDR1 is SEHNR and CDR2 is FQNEAQ in the germline V gene (reference sequence). CDR3 length: 15 amino acids. This chain's CDR3 is CASSSPAGGETEAFF. In nucleotides, the CDR3 is TGTGCCAGCAGCTCGCCGGCGGGGGGAGAAACTGAAGCTTTCTTT.

V is TRBV19 and J is TRBJ2-3; D unclear. Germline lookup yields CDR1 LNHDA and CDR2 SQIVND (reference sequence). The ends were cut back, 5 bases at V and 2 bases at J, with 11 bases in the middle. The CDR3 length is 14 residues. The CDR3 DNA reads as TGTGCCAGTAGTTCTAGGACGACCACAGATACGCAGTATTTT. Protein product: CASSSRTTTDTQYF.

This chain connects TRBV5-1 to TRBJ2-7, with TRBD1 as a possible D gene (7 bases). This CDR3 region has 14 residues. Trimming left V 2 bases short and J 3 bases short, with 12 bases between. Looked up from germline, CDR1 is SGHRS and CDR2 is YFSETQ. CDR3 residues: CASSFRGVGYEQYF. The CDR3 region has the DNA TGCGCCAGCAGCTTCAGGGGGGTAGGCTACGAGCAGTACTTC.

The chain employs TRBV4-3 and TRBJ2-2, with D perhaps matching TRBD1 (6 bases). V was trimmed by 0 bases and J by 0 bases, leaving 14 bases between them. The CDR3 extends over 18 amino acids. The germline CDR1 and CDR2 sequences are LGHNA and YSLEER. CDR3 residues: CASSQDLSDRTNTGELFF. The CDR3 nucleotides read TGCGCCAGCAGCCAAGATTTAAGCGACAGGACGAACACCGGGGAGCTGTTTTTT.

The chain employs TRBV3-1 (or the pseudogene TRBV3-2) and TRBJ1-1; D unclear. Germline V lookup: CDR1 LGHDT, CDR2 YNNKEL (reference sequence). This CDR3 contains 17 residues. V was clipped by 0 bases and J by 0 bases, with 14 bases between them. This chain's CDR3 is CASSQDGDLWVNTEAFF. CDR3 in DNA: TGTGCCAGCAGCCAAGATGGGGATCTTTGGGTGAACACTGAAGCTTTCTTT.

The chain has TRBV5-1 and TRBJ1-1; no firm D call. Germline loops: CDR1 SGHRS, CDR2 YFSETQ. The length of the CDR3 is 13 residues. V was cut by 0 bases and J by 1 base, with 4 bases left in between. CDR3 in amino acids: CASSLAQNTEAFF. The DNA for the CDR3 is TGCGCCAGCAGCTTGGCCCAGAACACTGAAGCTTTCTTT.